This TCR beta chain was captured by sequencing in a study of preoperative IRX-2 immunotherapy in early breast cancer. The treatment: preoperative locoregional IRX-2 cytokine immunotherapy. Patients received preoperative, locoregional IRX-2 cytokine immunotherapy in a phase Ib study. Germline loops: CDR1 MNHGY, CDR2 SAAAGT. Deletions cut 2 bases from V and 6 bases from J, with 11 bases between. The CDR3 spans 13 residues. The table came from immunoSEQ multiplex PCR; TCRdb's copy has only in-frame clones and leaves some out. The sample records more than 25,000 clones, roughly four fifths being singletons.

The receptor was derived from a human donor with breast cancer. The chain joins TRBV6-8 to TRBJ2-7; a possible D gene is TRBD2 (5 bases). The sample consisted of lymph node tissue, taken after IRX-2 immunotherapy. CDR3 in amino acids: CASSYRVGGEQYV. The CDR3 nucleotides read TGTGCCAGCAGTTACAGGGTCGGAGGCGAGCAGTACGTC.